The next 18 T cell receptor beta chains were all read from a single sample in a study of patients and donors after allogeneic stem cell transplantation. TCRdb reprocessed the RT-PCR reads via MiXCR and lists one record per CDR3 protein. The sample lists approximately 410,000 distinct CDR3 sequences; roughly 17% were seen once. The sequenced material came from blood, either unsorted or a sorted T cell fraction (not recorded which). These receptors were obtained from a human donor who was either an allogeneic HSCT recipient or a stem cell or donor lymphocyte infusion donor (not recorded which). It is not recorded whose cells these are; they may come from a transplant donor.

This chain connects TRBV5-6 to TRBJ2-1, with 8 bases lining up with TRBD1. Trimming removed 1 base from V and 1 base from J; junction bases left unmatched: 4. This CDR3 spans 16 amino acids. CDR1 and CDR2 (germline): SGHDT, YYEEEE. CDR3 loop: CASSLSGQGSYNEQFF. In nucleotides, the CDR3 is TGTGCCAGCAGCTTGTCAGGACAGGGTTCCTACAATGAGCAGTTCTTC.

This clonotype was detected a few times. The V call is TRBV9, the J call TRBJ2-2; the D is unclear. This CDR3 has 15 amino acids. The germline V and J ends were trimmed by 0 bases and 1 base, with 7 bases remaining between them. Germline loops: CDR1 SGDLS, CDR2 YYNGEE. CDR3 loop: CASSVDVRNTGELFF. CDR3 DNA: TGTGCCAGCAGCGTAGACGTTAGGAACACCGGGGAGCTGTTTTTT. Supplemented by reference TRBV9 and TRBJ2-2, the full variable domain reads DSGVTQTPKHLITATGQRVTLRCSPRSGDLSVYWYQQSLDQGLQFLIQYYNGEERAKGNILERFSAQQFPDLHSELNLSSLELGDSALYFCASSVDVRNTGELFFGEGSRLTVL.

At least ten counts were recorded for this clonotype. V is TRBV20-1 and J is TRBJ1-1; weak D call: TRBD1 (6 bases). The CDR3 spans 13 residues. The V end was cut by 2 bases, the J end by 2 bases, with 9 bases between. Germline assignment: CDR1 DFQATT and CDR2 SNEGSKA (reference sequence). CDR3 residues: CSARTGPNTEAFF. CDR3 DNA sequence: TGCAGTGCTAGAACAGGGCCTAACACTGAAGCTTTCTTT.

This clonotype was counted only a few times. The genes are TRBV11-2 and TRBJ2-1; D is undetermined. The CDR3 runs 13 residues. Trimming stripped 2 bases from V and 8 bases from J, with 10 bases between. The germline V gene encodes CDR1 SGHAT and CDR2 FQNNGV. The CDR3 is CASSLFQADEQFF. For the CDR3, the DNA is TGTGCCAGCAGCTTATTCCAAGCAGATGAGCAGTTCTTC.

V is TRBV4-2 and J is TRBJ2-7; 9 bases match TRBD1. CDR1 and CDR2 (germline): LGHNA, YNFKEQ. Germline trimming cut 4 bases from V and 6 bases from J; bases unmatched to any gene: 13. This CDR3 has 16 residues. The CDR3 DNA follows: TGTGCCAGCAGCCGAGGACAGGGGCAGGGGATTTTCGAGCAGTACTTC. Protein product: CASSRGQGQGIFEQYF.

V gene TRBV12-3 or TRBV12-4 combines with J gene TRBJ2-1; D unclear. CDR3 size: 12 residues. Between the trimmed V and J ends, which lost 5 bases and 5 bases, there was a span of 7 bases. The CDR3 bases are TGTGCCAGCAGTATCAGTAACAATGAGCAGTTCTTC. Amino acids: CASSISNNEQFF.

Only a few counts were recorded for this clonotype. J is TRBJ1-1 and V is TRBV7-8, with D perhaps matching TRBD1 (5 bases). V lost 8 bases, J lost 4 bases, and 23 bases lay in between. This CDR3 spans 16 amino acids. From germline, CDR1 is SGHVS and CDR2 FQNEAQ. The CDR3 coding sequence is TGTGCCAGCCAGGACACAGGACCCATGGGAGGCACTGAAGCTTTCTTT. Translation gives CASQDTGPMGGTEAFF.

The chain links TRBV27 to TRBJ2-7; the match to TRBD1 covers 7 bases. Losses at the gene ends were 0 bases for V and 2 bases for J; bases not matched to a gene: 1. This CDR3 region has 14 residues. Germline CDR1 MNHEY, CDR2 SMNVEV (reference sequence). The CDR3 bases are TGTGCCAGCAGTTTATCAGGGGGCACCTACGAGCAGTACTTC. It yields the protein CASSLSGGTYEQYF.

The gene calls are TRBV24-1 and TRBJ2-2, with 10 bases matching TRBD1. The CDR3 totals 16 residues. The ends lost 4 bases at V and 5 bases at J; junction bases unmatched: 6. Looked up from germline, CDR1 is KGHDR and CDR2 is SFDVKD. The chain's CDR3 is CATSDPGQGWTGELFF. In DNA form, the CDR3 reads TGTGCCACCAGTGACCCGGGACAGGGGTGGACCGGGGAGCTGTTTTTT.

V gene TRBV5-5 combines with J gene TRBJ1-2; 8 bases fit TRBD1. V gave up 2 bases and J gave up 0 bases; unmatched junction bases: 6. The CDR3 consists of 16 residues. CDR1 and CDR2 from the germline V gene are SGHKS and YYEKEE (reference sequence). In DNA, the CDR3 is TGTGCCAGCAGCTTTGCAGACAGGGGTGCTAACTATGGCTACACCTTC. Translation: CASSFADRGANYGYTF.

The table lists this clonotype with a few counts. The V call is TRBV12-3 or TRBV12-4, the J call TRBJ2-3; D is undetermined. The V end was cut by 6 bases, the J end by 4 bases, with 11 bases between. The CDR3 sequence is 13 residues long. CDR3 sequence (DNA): TGTGCCAGCAGCTCGATGACGCCAGATACGCAGTATTTT. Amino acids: CASSSMTPDTQYF.

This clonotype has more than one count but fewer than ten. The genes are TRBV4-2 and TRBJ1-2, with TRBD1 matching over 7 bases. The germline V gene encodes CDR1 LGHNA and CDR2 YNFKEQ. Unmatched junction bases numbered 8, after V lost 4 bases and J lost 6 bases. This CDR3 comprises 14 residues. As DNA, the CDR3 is TGTGCCAGCAGCCGGGTAACAGGGGACAATGGCTACACCTTC. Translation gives CASSRVTGDNGYTF.

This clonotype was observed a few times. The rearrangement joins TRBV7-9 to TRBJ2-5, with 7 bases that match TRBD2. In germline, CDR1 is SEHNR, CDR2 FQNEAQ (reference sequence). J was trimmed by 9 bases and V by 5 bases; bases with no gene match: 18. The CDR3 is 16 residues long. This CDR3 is CASSPAPTTGRGAQYF. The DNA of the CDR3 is TGTGCCAGCAGCCCTGCCCCCACCACCGGTCGGGGGGCCCAGTACTTC.

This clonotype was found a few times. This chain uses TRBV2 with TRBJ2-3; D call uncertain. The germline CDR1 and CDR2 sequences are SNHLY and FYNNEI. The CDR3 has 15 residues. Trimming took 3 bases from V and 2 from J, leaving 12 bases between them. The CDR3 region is CASSDASFDTDTQYF. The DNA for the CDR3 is TGTGCCAGCAGTGATGCGTCCTTCGACACAGATACGCAGTATTTT.

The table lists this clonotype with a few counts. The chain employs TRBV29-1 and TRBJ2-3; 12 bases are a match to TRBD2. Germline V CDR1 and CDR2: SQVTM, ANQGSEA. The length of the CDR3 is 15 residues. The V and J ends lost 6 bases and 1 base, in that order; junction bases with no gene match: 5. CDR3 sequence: CSVSGLAGRTDTQYF. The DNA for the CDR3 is TGCAGCGTGTCTGGACTAGCGGGGCGCACAGATACGCAGTATTTT.

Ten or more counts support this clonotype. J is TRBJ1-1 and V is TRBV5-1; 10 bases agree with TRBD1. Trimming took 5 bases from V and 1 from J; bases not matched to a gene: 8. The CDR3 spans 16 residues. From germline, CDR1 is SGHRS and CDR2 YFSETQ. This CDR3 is CASSTGTGAGNTEAFF. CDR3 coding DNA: TGCGCCAGCAGTACCGGGACAGGGGCCGGGAACACTGAAGCTTTCTTT.

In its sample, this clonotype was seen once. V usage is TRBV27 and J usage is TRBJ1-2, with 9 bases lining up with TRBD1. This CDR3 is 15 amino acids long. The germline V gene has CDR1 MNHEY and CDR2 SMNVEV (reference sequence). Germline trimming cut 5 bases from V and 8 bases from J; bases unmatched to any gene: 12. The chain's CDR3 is CASSRAGQGVRGYTF. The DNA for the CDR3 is TGTGCCAGCAGTCGAGCGGGACAGGGAGTTCGGGGCTACACCTTC.

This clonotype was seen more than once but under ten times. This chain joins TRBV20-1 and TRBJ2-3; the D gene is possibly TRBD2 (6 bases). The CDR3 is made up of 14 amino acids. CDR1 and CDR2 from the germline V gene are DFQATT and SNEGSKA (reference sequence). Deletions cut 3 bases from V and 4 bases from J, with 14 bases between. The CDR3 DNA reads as TGCAGTGCTAGTATCCGGGAGTCAGCAGATACGCAGTATTTT. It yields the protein CSASIRESADTQYF.